What follows are 3 T cell receptor beta chains derived from one specimen sequenced in a study of blood T cells in healthy people across ages. A J-beta primer mix and a sample-barcoded 5' primer were used in a second PCR of roughly 7 to 12 cycles. TCRdb independently ran MiXCR on the 5' RACE reads; one entry per CDR3 protein. The table lists over 550,000 distinct CDR3 sequences, approximately 30% of them singletons. Sequencing used blood. Source of these receptors: an elderly woman in good health.

At least ten counts were recorded for this clonotype. This may be a read error, as it is one base from a much larger clone. The J gene is TRBJ2-5, the V gene TRBV25-1, with 8 bases fitting TRBD1. Germline V gene data show CDR1 as MGHDK and CDR2 as SYGVNS. The V gene end was trimmed by 6 bases and the J gene end by 11 bases; junction bases not matched to a gene: 17. The CDR3 length is 15 residues. DNA for the CDR3: TGTGCCAGCAGGGGGGCAGGGGGCGGTTCAAATGAGCAGTACTTC. Its protein product is CASRGAGGGSNEQYF.

This clonotype was picked up a small number of times. This may come from a read error, since a much larger clone is one base off. The rearrangement joins TRBV25-1 to TRBJ2-7; TRBD2 matches 14 bases. The V segment lost 5 bases and the J segment 7 bases; nucleotides outside the gene matches: 10. The length of the CDR3 is 16 residues. Germline V lookup: CDR1 MGHDK, CDR2 SYGVNS. The CDR3 reads CASSPAGLAGENEQYF. In DNA form, the CDR3 reads TGTGCCAGCAGTCCCGCGGGACTAGCGGGAGAGAATGAGCAGTACTTC.

A note on this clonotype: A much more abundant neighbour one base away suggests this may be a read error. The genes are TRBV28 and TRBJ2-7, with D maybe TRBD2 (7 bases). Per germline, CDR1 MDHEN and CDR2 SYDVKM. CDR3 length equals 13 residues. CDR3 nucleotide sequence: TGTACCAGCACCCTGGGGGGGCGCTACGAGCAGTACTTC. Translated: CTSTLGGRYEQYF.